These 20 T cell receptor beta chains share one sample of origin, sequenced in a study of CD4 T cells in relation to SARS-CoV-2 and coronaviruses. Produced via immunoSEQ multiplex PCR; TCRdb's table is partial and in-frame only. The data contain 55,000 to 70,000 clones, roughly 93% of them seen just once; the ten biggest clones take up 0.2% to 0.25%. The unexposed donors gave CD4+ T cells in about 2011-2018, prior to COVID-19. Input material: naive CD4+ T cells from PBMCs. Subset reported: naive CD4+ T cells isolated by negative enrichment. All receptors come from a human donor in good health.

V and J are TRBV7-8 and TRBJ2-2; 9 bases align to TRBD1. The V gene end was trimmed by 4 bases and the J gene end by 4 bases; junction bases not matched to a gene: 7. The germline gives CDR1 SGHVS, CDR2 FQNEAQ. The length of the CDR3 is 16 residues. The CDR3 is CASSSPGTGSTGELFF. In nucleotides, the CDR3 is TGTGCCAGCAGCTCCCCCGGGACAGGGAGCACCGGGGAGCTGTTTTTT.

V and J are TRBV28 and TRBJ1-2, with D perhaps matching TRBD1 (5 bases). CDR3 size: 13 residues. Trimming shortened V by 5 bases and J by 6 bases, and 13 bases separated the two germline ends. Germline V lookup: CDR1 MDHEN, CDR2 SYDVKM. This chain's CDR3 is CASSGGRRDGYTF. Here the CDR3 DNA reads TGTGCCAGCAGTGGGGGACGGAGGGATGGCTACACCTTC.

This chain joins TRBV27 and TRBJ1-6, with TRBD1 as a possible D gene (5 bases). CDR3 length: 13 residues. V lost 9 bases and J 8 bases, leaving 14 bases between the germline ends. Germline V gene lookup returns CDR1 MNHEY and CDR2 SMNVEV (reference sequence). CDR3 DNA: TGTGCCAGTCGAAGGGGTGGGTATTCACCCCTCCACTTT. As protein: CASRRGGYSPLHF.

The chain couples TRBV24-1 to TRBJ2-3; D perhaps matches TRBD2 (6 bases). The CDR3 has 16 residues. The germline gives CDR1 KGHDR, CDR2 SFDVKD. Trimming took 9 bases from V and 0 from J, leaving 18 bases between them. The CDR3 spells CATGTDLAVSTDTQYF. The CDR3 bases are TGTGCCACCGGAACCGATTTAGCGGTTAGCACAGATACGCAGTATTTT.

The rearrangement joins TRBV2 to TRBJ1-2; D may be TRBD1 (5 bases). Germline V gene sequence: CDR1 SNHLY, CDR2 FYNNEI. The CDR3 consists of 15 residues. The V end lost 7 bases, the J end lost 0 bases, and 15 bases lay between the germline ends. CDR3 region: CASKKSGRPNYGYTF. In nucleotides, the CDR3 is TGTGCCAGCAAGAAATCGGGACGGCCTAACTATGGCTACACCTTC.

The gene calls are TRBV10-3 and TRBJ2-3; D could derive from TRBD1 or TRBD2 (5 bases each). CDR1 ENHRY and CDR2 SYGVKD come from the germline V gene. The CDR3 spans 16 residues. V gave up 6 bases and J gave up 0 bases, with 16 bases separating them. The CDR3 region has the DNA TGTGCCATCAGGGGGCGGACTTCATCTAGCACAGATACGCAGTATTTT. Its protein is CAIRGRTSSSTDTQYF.

Notes on this clone: One end of the junction does not line up with germline, which may come from a read error. CDR3 residues: CATSSAVGVWGQGPSF. The DNA for the CDR3 is TGTGCCACCAGCAGTGCCGTCGGGGTATGGGGACAGGGCCCTAGTTTT. V is TRBV15 and J is TRBJ2-3; TRBD1 matches 9 bases. Germline V gene sequence: CDR1 LNHNV, CDR2 YYDKDF (reference sequence). The length of the CDR3 is 16 residues. Full variable domain (rest looked up from reference TRBV15 and TRBJ2-3): DAMVIQNPRYQVTQFGKPVTLSCSQTLNHNVMYWYQQKSSQAPKLLFHYYDKDFNNEADTPDNFQSRRPNTSFCFLDIRSPGLGDTAMYLCATSSAVGVWGQGPSFGPGTRLTVL.

The chain combines TRBV5-6 with TRBJ2-7; D may be TRBD1 (6 bases). V lost 0 bases, J lost 7 bases, and 17 bases lay in between. The germline V gene encodes CDR1 SGHDT and CDR2 YYEEEE. The CDR3 has 15 residues. CDR3 DNA sequence: TGTGCCAGCAGCTTGGGACAGGCGGCTTACCTAGAGCAGTACTTC. This gives the protein CASSLGQAAYLEQYF.

This chain links TRBV18 with TRBJ2-7, with D unclear. Between the trimmed V and J ends, which lost 2 bases and 6 bases, there was a span of 11 bases. This CDR3 is 13 amino acids long. The germline V gene has CDR1 KGHSH and CDR2 LQKENI. The CDR3 spells CASSPGPEGEQYF. CDR3 in DNA: TGTGCCAGCTCACCAGGGCCCGAAGGCGAGCAGTACTTC.

This clone has only one observation. The chain recombines TRBV7-2 with TRBJ2-5, with 11 nucleotides matching TRBD2. V dropped 9 bases and J dropped 5; count of bases not matched to a gene: 5. CDR3 size: 13 residues. Germline CDR1 reads SGHTA; CDR2 reads FQGNSA. CDR3 DNA: TGTGCCAGTAGACTAGCGGGACGGGAGACCCAGTACTTC. This sequence encodes CASRLAGRETQYF.

This chain links TRBV7-9 with TRBJ1-3; the D is unclear. The length of the CDR3 is 14 residues. With 5 bases removed from V and 1 base from J, the gap between germline ends came to 9 bases. CDR1 SEHNR and CDR2 FQNEAQ come from the germline V gene (reference sequence). Here the CDR3 reads CASSKPNSGNTIYF. CDR3 sequence (DNA): TGTGCCAGCAGCAAGCCCAATTCTGGAAACACCATATATTTT.

V and J are TRBV6-2 or TRBV6-3 and TRBJ1-3; D gene unclear. This CDR3 region has 14 residues. V lost 2 bases and J lost 0, with 5 bases in between. Germline CDR1 is MNHEY and CDR2 is SVGEGT. CDR3 residues: CASSYVISGNTIYF. The CDR3 DNA sequence: TGTGCCAGCAGTTACGTCATCTCTGGAAACACCATATATTTT.

The chain links TRBV2 to TRBJ1-4; TRBD1 matches at 7 bases. The trim removed 6 bases at V and 5 bases at J, leaving 3 bases unmatched. Per germline, CDR1 SNHLY and CDR2 FYNNEI. The CDR3 consists of 13 residues. This CDR3 reads CASRRGLNEKLFF. Here the CDR3 DNA reads TGTGCCAGCAGAAGGGGGCTGAATGAAAAACTGTTTTTT.

This chain uses TRBV5-1 with TRBJ2-1; 8 bases fit TRBD2. Germline V CDR1 and CDR2: SGHRS, YFSETQ. Unmatched junction bases numbered 8, after V lost 0 bases and J lost 3 bases. The CDR3 has 17 residues. The CDR3 sequence: CASSLASLAGIYNEQFF. DNA of the CDR3: TGCGCCAGCAGCTTGGCTAGTTTAGCGGGGATCTACAATGAGCAGTTCTTC. Full variable domain (missing parts from reference TRBV5-1 and TRBJ2-1): KAGVTQTPRYLIKTRGQQVTLSCSPISGHRSVSWYQQTPGQGLQFLFEYFSETQRNKGNFPGRFSGRQFSNSRSEMNVSTLELGDSALYLCASSLASLAGIYNEQFFGPGTRLTVL.

The genes are TRBV2 and TRBJ2-5, with D uncertain. The germline V and J ends were trimmed by 3 bases and 1 base, with 9 bases remaining between them. The CDR3 length is 14 residues. The V gene's germline CDR1 is SNHLY and CDR2 FYNNEI. CDR3 in amino acids: CASSDSPAQETQYF. The CDR3, as DNA: TGTGCCAGCAGTGACTCCCCTGCCCAAGAGACCCAGTACTTC.

In this sample, this clone turned up once. V and J are TRBV28 and TRBJ2-7, with D perhaps TRBD1 or TRBD2 (5 bases each). CDR1 is MDHEN, CDR2 SYDVKM, per germline. The CDR3 consists of 13 residues. V lost 3 bases, J lost 5 bases, and 11 bases lay in between. CDR3 DNA: TGTGCCAGCAGTTTGGAGCAGGGAGACGAGCAGTACTTC. Translating gives CASSLEQGDEQYF.

V and J are TRBV18 and TRBJ1-5, with TRBD1 as a possible D gene (5 bases). V was trimmed by 0 bases and J by 6 bases, leaving 12 bases between them. In germline, CDR1 is KGHSH, CDR2 LQKENI. The CDR3 has 15 residues. The DNA for the CDR3 is TGTGCCAGCTCACCACCGGGGCCGGCGAGTCAGCCCCAGCATTTT. This encodes CASSPPGPASQPQHF.

This clone was seen just once. The chain is built from TRBV9 and TRBJ2-6; 7 bases agree with TRBD1. CDR3 length: 18 amino acids. Germline assignment: CDR1 SGDLS and CDR2 YYNGEE. V dropped 0 bases and J dropped 0; count of bases not matched to a gene: 6. In DNA, the CDR3 is TGTGCCAGCAGCGTAGCGGGACAGCCCTTCTCTGGGGCCAACGTCCTGACTTTC. This gives the protein CASSVAGQPFSGANVLTF. Based on the CDR3 plus reference TRBV9 and TRBJ2-6, the full variable domain is DSGVTQTPKHLITATGQRVTLRCSPRSGDLSVYWYQQSLDQGLQFLIQYYNGEERAKGNILERFSAQQFPDLHSELNLSSLELGDSALYFCASSVAGQPFSGANVLTFGAGSRLTVL.

The V and J genes are TRBV30 and TRBJ1-1; D is ambiguous. CDR3 length: 13 residues. The V and J ends lost 3 bases and 0 bases respectively, with 8 bases between them. Germline V gives CDR1 GTSNPN, CDR2 SVGIG (reference sequence). This CDR3 reads CAWSETMNTEAFF. The CDR3 nucleotides read TGTGCCTGGAGCGAAACCATGAACACTGAAGCTTTCTTT. The whole variable domain, remainder taken from reference TRBV30 and TRBJ1-1, is SQTIHQWPATLVQPVGSPLSLECTVEGTSNPNLYWYRQAAGRGLQLLFYSVGIGQISSEVPQNLSASRPQDRQFILSSKKLLLSDSGFYLCAWSETMNTEAFFGQGTRLTVV.

This chain links TRBV5-8 with TRBJ1-1, with a possible D match to TRBD1 (5 bases). CDR3 length: 14 amino acids. Trimming stripped 0 bases from V and 2 bases from J, with 8 bases between. In germline, CDR1 is SGHTS, CDR2 YDEGEE. CDR3 in amino acids: CASSLAGGNTEAFF. The DNA of the CDR3 is TGTGCCAGCAGCTTGGCCGGGGGTAACACTGAAGCTTTCTTT. The full variable domain, in which reference TRBV5-8 and TRBJ1-1 provide the parts outside the CDR3, is EAGVTQSPTHLIKTRGQQATLRCSPISGHTSVYWYQQALGLGLQFLLWYDEGEERNRGNFPPRFSGRQFPNYSSELNVNALELEDSALYLCASSLAGGNTEAFFGQGTRLTVV.